These 5 T cell receptor beta chains originate from one sample sequenced in a study of chemoradiotherapy in HPV16-positive cancers. Using immunoSEQ multiplex PCR, the repertoire was profiled, and TCRdb retains in-frame clones only, with some absent. In the table there are around 3,300 clones, 60% to 80% of which are singletons. Sample collection was performed from a patient who underwent chemoradiotherapy. Receptors originate from a human donor with HPV-associated anogenital cancer.

The V call is TRBV19, the J call TRBJ2-5; TRBD1 or TRBD2 may be the D gene (7 bases each). CDR3 size: 16 residues. V was trimmed by 7 bases and J by 5 bases, leaving 23 bases between them. From germline, CDR1 is LNHDA and CDR2 SQIVND (reference sequence). The chain's CDR3 is CASNPRGGRNGETQYF. CDR3 sequence (DNA): TGTGCCAGTAACCCCAGGGGGGGTCGAAATGGGGAGACCCAGTACTTC.

The CDR3 DNA sequence: TGTGCCAGCAGTCCAGCCCCAAAGTCCTACGAGCAGTACTTC. Protein product: CASSPAPKSYEQYF. The chain is built from TRBV2 and TRBJ2-7; no clear D gene. The CDR3 covers 14 residues. The V gene's germline CDR1 is SNHLY and CDR2 FYNNEI. V lost 5 bases and J 1 base, leaving 12 bases between the germline ends.

The J gene is TRBJ1-4, the V gene TRBV14; D possibly corresponds to TRBD1 (6 bases). The CDR3 length is 16 residues. The V and J ends lost 0 bases and 3 bases respectively, with 11 bases between them. Germline V gives CDR1 SGHDN, CDR2 FVKESK. As DNA, the CDR3 is TGTGCCAGCAGCCAAGATCGGACAGCTCCTAATGAAAAACTGTTTTTT. Its protein is CASSQDRTAPNEKLFF.

This rearrangement joins TRBV28 to TRBJ1-4; D possibly corresponds to TRBD1 (5 bases). Germline values: CDR1 MDHEN, CDR2 SYDVKM. V gave up 6 bases and J gave up 8 bases, with 19 bases separating them. The CDR3 has 15 residues. The CDR3 is CASRPRRGIGEKLFF. The CDR3 bases are TGTGCCAGCAGACCAAGACGGGGGATTGGGGAAAAACTGTTTTTT.

J is TRBJ2-5 and V is TRBV12-2. TRBV12-2 is a pseudogene. CDR3 size: 13 residues. CDR3 protein: CASRLPKGETQYF. CDR3 DNA: TGTGCAAGTCGCTTACCCAAAGGGGAGACCCAGTACTTC.